This paragraph covers one T cell receptor beta chain sequence. This clonotype was observed at least ten times. Its antigen is still unknown. There are no base qualities to consult, and no much larger clone falls within one base. The 40 or so donors, aged about 6 to 100 years, were systemically healthy Caucasian individuals from Russia. Approximately 9.7 milliliters of peripheral blood were drawn from each donor into EDTA-treated Vacutainer tubes. Ficoll-Paque density-gradient centrifugation was used to isolate PBMCs, with at least 7 million obtained per sample. Total RNA was extracted from PBMCs with Trizol reagent, with at least 6 micrograms obtained per sample. Naive CD45RAhigh/CD27high T cell percentages were measured by flow cytometry on a PBMC aliquot from every donor. The data belong to a study of blood T cells in healthy people across ages (dated by TCRdb to the mid-2010s). Some background on the complete study: In model experiments, template switching captured roughly one uniquely barcoded TCR beta cDNA molecule for every two T cells. To track age-related changes in TCR beta repertoire diversity, the study relied on deep sequencing normalized with unique cDNA molecular identifiers. The donors were divided into four age groups: young (average around 17 years), middle-aged (approximately 39), aged (approximately 62) and long-lived (about 79). To avoid experimental bias, donors of different ages were spread randomly across the sequencing lanes. The study analyzed two additional independent replicas of 1 million unique cDNA reads from the same blood draw for two donors, one aged 18 to 29 and one aged 80 or older. The investigation overall reported the following: Observed TCR beta diversity per million T cells fell roughly linearly with age, and a significant reduction was already apparent by age roughly 40. The long-lived group showed more naive CD4+ T cells, fewer expanded clones and increased TCR diversity than the aged group, suggesting age selection. There was a strong correlation between observed TCR beta diversity and the percentage of naive T cells measured by flow cytometry. Estimates of total diversity based on one million sequenced T cells were considered lower bounds and underestimates. Conclusive comparison of naive and antigen-experienced compartments was prevented by the profiling of bulk unsorted PBMCs. The CMV infection status of donors was not known, potentially confounding age-related changes in expanded clonotypes.

The CDR3 covers 12 residues, taking in both the cysteine and the phenylalanine. Of all the DNA, just the CDR3 is kept, 36 bases in frame from base 1. V loses 1 base of germline sequence and J loses 8 bases, and the interval between the two ends is 6 bases. For CDR1 and CDR2, the germline V gene (reference sequence) lists LGHDT and YNNKEL. Library preparation used 5' RACE. Reads for this sample came from an Illumina HiSeq 2500. A second PCR of roughly 6 to 11 cycles was run with a J-beta primer mix and a sample-barcoded 5' primer. A template-switch 5' adaptor carrying 12 random nucleotides introduced a unique molecular identifier onto each TCR beta cDNA molecule. Each sample yielded at least 2.5 million CDR3-containing paired-end reads. First-strand cDNA was synthesized from all RNA with the Mint cDNA synthesis kit, primed by a TRBC-specific oligonucleotide. After uracil-DNA glycosylase treatment, a first 18-cycle PCR used universal primers M1SS and BC2_uni_R on all cDNA. The source study handled its data this way. Normalization of each sample was performed by random selection of 1 million high-quality reads, each carrying a distinct molecular identifier. Reads sharing molecular identifiers were discarded rather than binned into consensus sequences. CDR3 identification, clonotype clustering and error correction used MiTCR with a Q25 quality threshold and the strictest error-elimination algorithm. A nonparametric unseen species model with Euler transformation was used to estimate a lower bound on total TCR beta diversity. Using fastp at Q25 and MiXCR, TCRdb reprocessed the public reads and kept productive beta chains. For every CDR3 protein sequence, its rows merge into one entry that carries the most common genes and DNA. TCRdb's processing, not the authors' own work, is the source of the V and J calls. Here the sample has 650,000 to 800,000 distinct CDR3 sequences; over 40% occur a single time. The ten top clones hold approximately 15% of the sample.

This chain is built from TRBV3-1 and TRBJ2-1; the D gene is perhaps TRBD2, on 5 matching bases. The sequenced sample consisted of blood. The TCR sequence derives from a woman of 80 years or more in good health. The CDR3: CASSQARDEQFF. In nucleotides, the sequence is TGTGCCAGCAGCCAAGCGCGGGATGAGCAGTTCTTC.